The clone carrying this T cell receptor (beta chain) was recorded a few times. Primers: 60 Vbeta forward and 13 Jbeta reverse. The assay was immunoSEQ multiplex PCR, and TCRdb's table has in-frame clones only and misses some. The repertoire includes 90,000 to 120,000 clones, around 80% of them detected once, and about 1.7% sits in the top ten. The CDR3 runs 11 residues. V was pared by 10 bases and J by 5 bases, with 11 bases between. Germline CDR1 LNHDA, CDR2 SQIVND (reference sequence). These data belong to a study of cytomegalovirus exposure and HLA in healthy donors. The source of this sequence is a woman between 35 and 50 years old in good health and CMV-seronegative. The rearrangement uses TRBV19 and TRBJ1-2; D uncertain. Source material: PBMCs. In DNA, the CDR3 is TGTGCCACCTTGAGCTTATATGGCTACACCTTC. Its protein is CATLSLYGYTF.